This entry concerns a single TCR beta chain. The specificity of this receptor is unknown. No base quality information exists; no much larger clone differs at one position. From the germline V gene, CDR1 is ENHRY and CDR2 is SYGVKD. After removal of 2 bases from V and 0 bases from J, the junction retains 5 bases not matched to a gene. From cysteine to phenylalanine, the CDR3 is 18 amino acids long. Just CDR3 DNA is preserved here, 54 bases in frame from base 1. TCRbeta CDR3 regions were amplified from genomic DNA using the immunoSEQ Assay, a bias-controlled multiplex PCR. Concerning the study's data processing: The number of nucleated cells in each sample was estimated by amplification of reference gene primers within the assay. To quantify the absolute abundance of each unique TCRbeta CDR3 rearrangement, sequence reads were collapsed and filtered. Productive Simpson clonality was computed per sample as the square root of Simpson's diversity index over productive rearrangements. As stored in TCRdb, this immuneACCESS dataset retains in-frame rearrangements with V and J assigned. A fraction of the clones does not appear; measured against another copy, unresolved V genes explain less than half of the discrepancy, and the remainder lacks a known reason. V and J calls and clone size are copied from that table; D and trimming were computed from the DNA. Present in this sample are 150,000 to 180,000 clones, 91% of which were seen just once. 0.5% to 0.55% of the sample comes from the top ten.

This specimen belongs to a study of blood T cell repertoires in COVID-19 (dated by TCRdb to the early 2020s). With respect to the entire study: Samples covering the acute and convalescent phases of COVID-19 were provided by collaborators in the United States, Italy and Spain. The prospective study material was composed of cDNA or gDNA derived from T cells, B-cell-depleted T cells, or PBMCs. Subjects who had been exposed to COVID-19, were actively infected with it, or had recovered from it provided the deeply sampled blood TCRbeta repertoires that made up the dataset. The repertoires were made available in a free public database intended to serve as a resource for research on the immune response to SARS-CoV-2. Samples came from the ongoing ImmuneRACE study (first 160 participants) plus 1,254 subjects from 6 global collaborators. A de-identified subject ID, COVID-19 status, age in years and sex were almost always included in the sample metadata. Where available, HLA class I and class II types were obtained from metadata supplied by the sample provider rather than from assay-based typing. Results and caveats for the whole study, not just this receptor: Clinical and demographic metadata were provided uncurated, with the amount varying by source and participant.

Collaborating institutions collected whole blood in K2EDTA tubes following their own protocols. For TCRbeta analysis, collaborators shipped samples as frozen whole blood, isolated PBMCs, or DNA extracted from either of those sample types. The chain employs TRBV10-3 and TRBJ2-6, with TRBD1 matching 9 junction bases. The sequence derives from a man in his fifties or sixties with acute or convalescent COVID-19. Specimen: peripheral blood. CDR3 reads: CAISEPGQGISGANVLTF. The bases are TGTGCCATCAGTGAGCCCGGACAGGGGATCTCTGGGGCCAACGTCCTGACTTTC.